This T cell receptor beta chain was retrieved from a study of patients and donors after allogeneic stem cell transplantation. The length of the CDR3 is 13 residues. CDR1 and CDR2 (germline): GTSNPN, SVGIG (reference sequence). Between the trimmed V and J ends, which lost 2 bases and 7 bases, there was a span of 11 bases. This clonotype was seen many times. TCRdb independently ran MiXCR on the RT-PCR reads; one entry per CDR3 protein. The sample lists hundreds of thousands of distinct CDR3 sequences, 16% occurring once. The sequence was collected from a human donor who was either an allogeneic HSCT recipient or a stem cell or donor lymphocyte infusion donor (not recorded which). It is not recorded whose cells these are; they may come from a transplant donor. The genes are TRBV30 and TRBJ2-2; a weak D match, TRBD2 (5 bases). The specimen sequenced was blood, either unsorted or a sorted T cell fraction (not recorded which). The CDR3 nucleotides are TGTGCCTGGAGTTCCGCCCGGGGCGGGGAGCTGTTTTTT. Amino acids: CAWSSARGGELFF.